This T cell receptor beta chain was observed in a study of blood T cell repertoires in COVID-19. In the study overall: Acute-phase and convalescent COVID-19 samples originated in the United States, Italy and Spain. Nucleic acid was either cDNA or gDNA, and it came from T cells, B-cell-depleted T cells, or PBMCs.

Per the original methods: Reference gene primer amplification in the assay estimated nucleated cell counts. Profiling relied on immunoSEQ multiplex PCR, and the TCRdb table lists in-frame clones only, not all of them. The DNA gave D and trimming, while V, J and clone size come from that table. In the table there are around 300,000 clones, about nine tenths of which are singletons. CDR3 length equals 12 residues. The germline V gene has CDR1 SGHAT and CDR2 FQNNGV. Trimming removed 2 bases from V and 8 bases from J, with 9 bases in between. The sequenced sample was peripheral blood. This sequence was found in a man aged 50 or older with acute or convalescent COVID-19. V usage is TRBV11-2 and J usage is TRBJ1-1, with D possibly being TRBD1 (6 bases). The CDR3 sequence is CASSLQGIEAFF. CDR3 nucleotide sequence: TGTGCCAGCAGCTTACAGGGGATAGAAGCTTTCTTT.